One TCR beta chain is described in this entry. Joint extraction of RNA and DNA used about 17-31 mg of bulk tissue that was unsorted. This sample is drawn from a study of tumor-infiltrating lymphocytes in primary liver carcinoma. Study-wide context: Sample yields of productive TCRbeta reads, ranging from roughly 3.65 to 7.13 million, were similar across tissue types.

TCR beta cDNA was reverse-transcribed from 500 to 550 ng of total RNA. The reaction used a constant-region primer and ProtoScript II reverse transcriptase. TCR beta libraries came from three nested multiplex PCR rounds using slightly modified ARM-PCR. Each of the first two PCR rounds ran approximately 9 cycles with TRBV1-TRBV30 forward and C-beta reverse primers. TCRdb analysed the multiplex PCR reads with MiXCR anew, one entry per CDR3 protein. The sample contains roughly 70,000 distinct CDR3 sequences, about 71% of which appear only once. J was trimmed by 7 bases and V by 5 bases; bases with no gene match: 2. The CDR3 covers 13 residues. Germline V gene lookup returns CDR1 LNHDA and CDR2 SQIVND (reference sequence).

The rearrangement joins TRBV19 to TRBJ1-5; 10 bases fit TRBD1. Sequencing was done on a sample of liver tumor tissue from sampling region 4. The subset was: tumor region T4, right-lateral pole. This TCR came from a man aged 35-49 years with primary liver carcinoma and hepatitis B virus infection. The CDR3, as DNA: TGTGCCAGTAGTCCGGGACAGGGGCAGCCCCAGCATTTT. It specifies CASSPGQGQPQHF.